One and the same sample provided the 18 T cell receptor beta chains below, sequenced in a study of blood T cell repertoires in COVID-19. Clones were sequenced by immunoSEQ multiplex PCR, and TCRdb holds only the in-frame ones, with some missing. The sample shows nearly 90,000 clones, about 78% of them seen only once. The material sequenced was peripheral blood. These receptors came from a woman at least 80 years old with acute or convalescent COVID-19.

The chain carries TRBV7-9 and TRBJ1-2; D is possibly TRBD1 (5 bases). The CDR3 loop spans 14 amino acids. Between the trimmed V and J ends, which lost 4 bases and 0 bases, there was a span of 9 bases. CDR1 is SEHNR, CDR2 FQNEAQ, per germline (reference sequence). CDR3 sequence reads: CASSSDTSNYGYTF. The CDR3 DNA reads as TGTGCCAGCAGCTCGGACACCTCTAACTATGGCTACACCTTC.

Points on this clone: A read error may account for a junction end that differs from germline. The chain employs TRBV6-2 or TRBV6-3 and TRBJ1-2; possibly TRBD1 for D (5 bases). The CDR3 has 16 residues. The germline gives CDR1 MNHEY, CDR2 SVGEGT. The CDR3 DNA is TGTGCTAGCAGTTACGACGGGGGTCGGTTTGTATTTGGCTACACCTTC. Its protein is CASSYDGGRFVFGYTF.

This clone was counted a single time. This rearrangement joins TRBV7-2 to TRBJ2-7; 9 bases agree with TRBD2. Germline values: CDR1 SGHTA, CDR2 FQGNSA. The trim removed 3 bases at V and 3 bases at J, leaving 3 bases unmatched. This CDR3 has 14 residues. CDR3: CASSFSSGNYEQYF. The CDR3 DNA follows: TGTGCCAGCAGCTTCTCTAGCGGGAACTACGAGCAGTACTTC.

This chain links TRBV7-8 with TRBJ1-4, with 8 bases fitting TRBD1. Looked up from germline, CDR1 is SGHVS and CDR2 is FQNEAQ. With V trimmed by 5 bases and J by 0 bases, 11 bases remained unmatched. The CDR3 runs to 18 residues. The CDR3 region has the DNA TGTGCCAGCAGCAGGGGGACAGGCCTCGGGACAACTAATGAAAAACTGTTTTTT. This sequence encodes CASSRGTGLGTTNEKLFF.

V gene TRBV6-1 combines with J gene TRBJ2-7; 7 positions agree with TRBD1. This CDR3 spans 12 amino acids. V was clipped by 3 bases and J by 5 bases; unmatched bases: 1. The germline CDR1 and CDR2 sequences are MNHNS and SASEGT. The CDR3 sequence: CASSDGQDEQYF. CDR3 nucleotide sequence: TGTGCCAGCAGTGACGGACAGGACGAGCAGTACTTC.

The rearrangement joins TRBV5-6 to TRBJ1-2; no clear D gene. Germline V gene data show CDR1 as SGHDT and CDR2 as YYEEEE. Trimming left V 6 bases short and J 2 bases short, with 20 bases between. CDR3 size: 16 residues. The CDR3, as DNA: TGTGCCAGCACCCTTCCTTACGGGGATCCAAACTATGGCTACACCTTC. Amino acids: CASTLPYGDPNYGYTF.

V gene TRBV3-1 (or the pseudogene TRBV3-2) combines with J gene TRBJ2-1, with 12 bases identical to TRBD2. CDR3 length: 15 amino acids. The V gene end was trimmed by 4 bases and the J gene end by 4 bases; junction bases not matched to a gene: 2. Germline CDR1 is LGHDT and CDR2 is YNNKEL (reference sequence). CDR3 amino acids: CASSPLAGGYNEQFF. CDR3 DNA sequence: TGTGCCAGCAGCCCACTAGCGGGGGGTTACAATGAGCAGTTCTTC.

The chain uses TRBV7-6 and TRBJ2-3; the D gene is possibly TRBD2 (6 bases). The germline CDR1 and CDR2 sequences are SGHVS and FNYEAQ. V lost 6 bases and J 0 bases, leaving 19 bases between the germline ends. The CDR3 loop spans 17 amino acids. Here the CDR3 DNA reads TGTGCCAGCAGTTCGGGCATATGGACTACTAGCACAGATACGCAGTATTTT. It specifies CASSSGIWTTSTDTQYF.

This clone was counted once. V gene TRBV10-3 combines with J gene TRBJ2-7, with 8 nucleotides matching TRBD1. Germline CDR1 ENHRY, CDR2 SYGVKD. This CDR3 spans 15 amino acids. After removal of 2 bases from V and 6 bases from J, the junction contained 9 bases not matched to a gene. CDR3 coding DNA: TGTGCCATCAGTGAGGAATGGACAGGGCGAGGCGAGCAGTACTTC. Protein: CAISEEWTGRGEQYF.

This chain uses TRBV6-5 with TRBJ1-2; TRBD1 matches at 7 bases. The CDR3 sequence is 15 residues long. Germline CDR1 MNHEY, CDR2 SVGAGI. With 6 bases clipped from V and 1 base from J, the junction kept 8 bases outside the gene matches. Written as DNA, the CDR3 is TGTGCCAGCAGACCCCCGGGACAGCTTAACTATGGCTACACCTTC. It yields the protein CASRPPGQLNYGYTF.

The chain is built from TRBV27 and TRBJ2-2, with 10 bases lining up with TRBD1. CDR3 size: 15 residues. Losses at the gene ends were 4 bases for V and 3 bases for J; bases not matched to a gene: 2. Germline CDR1 reads MNHEY; CDR2 reads SMNVEV (reference sequence). The CDR3 loop reads CASSSGQGDTGELFF. CDR3 nucleotide sequence: TGTGCCAGCAGTTCCGGACAGGGGGACACCGGGGAGCTGTTTTTT.

The rearrangement joins TRBV7-2 to TRBJ1-1; 8 nucleotides align to TRBD1. Per germline, CDR1 SGHTA and CDR2 FQGNSA. This CDR3 contains 14 residues. V lost 6 bases and J lost 1; bases outside the gene matches: 4. Written as DNA, the CDR3 is TGTGCCAGCAGTAGACAGGGGACGAACACTGAAGCTTTCTTT. Translating gives CASSRQGTNTEAFF.

This clone showed up just a few times. The V and J genes are TRBV10-3 and TRBJ1-2, with 9 nucleotides matching TRBD1. Germline CDR1 ENHRY, CDR2 SYGVKD. The V and J ends lost 5 bases and 7 bases, in that order; junction bases with no gene match: 2. There are 12 residues in the CDR3. The CDR3 sequence: CAISPDRGGYTF. The DNA for the CDR3 is TGTGCCATCAGTCCGGACAGGGGTGGCTACACCTTC.

The chain carries TRBV6-5 and TRBJ1-5, with 11 nucleotides matching TRBD1. Germline CDR1 and CDR2: MNHEY and SVGAGI. The CDR3 is 15 amino acids. The V and J ends lost 4 bases and 7 bases, in that order; junction bases with no gene match: 6. The CDR3: CASSLRTGGDQPQHF. CDR3 DNA: TGTGCCAGCAGTTTAAGGACAGGGGGCGACCAGCCCCAGCATTTT.

This chain connects TRBV4-2 to TRBJ1-1; D unclear. CDR1 is LGHNA, CDR2 YNFKEQ, per germline. This CDR3 comprises 16 residues. V was trimmed by 1 base and J by 7 bases, leaving 19 bases between them. Here the CDR3 reads CASSQVATRGEIEAFF. For the CDR3, the DNA is TGTGCCAGCAGCCAAGTTGCGACCCGGGGAGAAATTGAAGCTTTCTTT.

This clone occurred a few times. This chain uses TRBV19 with TRBJ2-3; 7 bases map to TRBD1. Germline loops: CDR1 LNHDA, CDR2 SQIVND (reference sequence). Trimming at V came to 7 bases and at J to 2 bases, leaving 6 bases not matched to a gene. CDR3 length: 14 residues. CDR3 residues: CASTPTGSTDTQYF. The CDR3 coding sequence is TGTGCCAGTACCCCGACAGGGTCCACAGATACGCAGTATTTT.

The chain uses TRBV11-3 and TRBJ2-7, with TRBD2 as a possible D gene (6 bases). This CDR3 is built from 14 residues. CDR1 and CDR2 from the germline V gene are SGHNT and YENEEA. Trimming shortened V by 4 bases and J by 3 bases, and 13 bases separated the two germline ends. The CDR3 here is CASSSSVGGYEQYF. The CDR3 bases are TGTGCCAGCAGCTCCAGTGTGGGAGGCTACGAGCAGTACTTC.

Here the CDR3 reads CASSLREGVSSYEQYF. The CDR3 DNA reads as TGTGCCAGCAGTCTACGGGAGGGGGTGAGCTCCTACGAGCAGTACTTC. The chain carries TRBV28 and TRBJ2-7; the match to TRBD2 covers 8 bases. CDR3 length equals 16 residues. V gave up 5 bases and J gave up 0 bases; unmatched junction bases: 9. CDR1 is MDHEN, CDR2 SYDVKM, per germline.